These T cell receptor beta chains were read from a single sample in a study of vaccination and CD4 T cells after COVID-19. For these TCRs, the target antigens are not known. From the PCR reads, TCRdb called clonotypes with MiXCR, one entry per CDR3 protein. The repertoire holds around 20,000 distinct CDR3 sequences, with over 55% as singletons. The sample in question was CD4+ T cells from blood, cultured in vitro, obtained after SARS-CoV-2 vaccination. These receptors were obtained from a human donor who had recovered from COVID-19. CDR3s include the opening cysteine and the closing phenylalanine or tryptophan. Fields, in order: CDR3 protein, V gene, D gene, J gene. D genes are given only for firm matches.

CDR3 protein: CASSERGPVNTEAFF
V gene: TRBV6-1
D gene: -
J gene: TRBJ1-1

CDR3 protein: CASSLAGTGGNTIYF
V gene: TRBV7-8
D gene: -
J gene: TRBJ1-3

CDR3 protein: CASSTITGTVKETQYF
V gene: TRBV19
D gene: TRBD1
J gene: TRBJ2-5

CDR3 protein: CSVGGALNTEAFF
V gene: TRBV29-1
D gene: -
J gene: TRBJ1-1

CDR3 protein: CSARDPTTGYNEQFF
V gene: TRBV20-1
D gene: -
J gene: TRBJ2-1

CDR3 protein: CSARDSGRYSAFF
V gene: TRBV20-1
D gene: -
J gene: TRBJ1-1

CDR3 protein: CASMRTGEAGNTIYF
V gene: TRBV19
D gene: TRBD1
J gene: TRBJ1-3

CDR3 protein: CATSDFKRELSNEQFF
V gene: TRBV24-1
D gene: TRBD2
J gene: TRBJ2-1

CDR3 protein: CASSRLGQAGADTQYF
V gene: TRBV4-2
D gene: TRBD1
J gene: TRBJ2-3

CDR3 protein: CASSLVVNNYNEQFF
V gene: TRBV7-3
D gene: -
J gene: TRBJ2-1

CDR3 protein: CASSPAQEQYF
V gene: TRBV11-2
D gene: -
J gene: TRBJ2-7

CDR3 protein: CASSPGQTEAFF
V gene: TRBV18
D gene: -
J gene: TRBJ1-1

CDR3 protein: CASSHISTGGYGYTF
V gene: TRBV28
D gene: -
J gene: TRBJ1-2

CDR3 protein: CASRIRDGNYGYTF
V gene: TRBV2
D gene: -
J gene: TRBJ1-2

CDR3 protein: CASSPSANYGYTF
V gene: TRBV7-9
D gene: -
J gene: TRBJ1-2

CDR3 protein: CASSPGLSYEQYF
V gene: TRBV6-1
D gene: -
J gene: TRBJ2-7

CDR3 protein: CASSHSRGDAFF
V gene: TRBV3-1
D gene: -
J gene: TRBJ1-1

CDR3 protein: CASRLTGSADTQYF
V gene: TRBV5-1
D gene: -
J gene: TRBJ2-3

CDR3 protein: CASSLAHTQGEAFF
V gene: TRBV11-2
D gene: -
J gene: TRBJ1-1

CDR3 protein: CASSPRTGYGYTF
V gene: TRBV12-3/TRBV12-4
D gene: -
J gene: TRBJ1-2